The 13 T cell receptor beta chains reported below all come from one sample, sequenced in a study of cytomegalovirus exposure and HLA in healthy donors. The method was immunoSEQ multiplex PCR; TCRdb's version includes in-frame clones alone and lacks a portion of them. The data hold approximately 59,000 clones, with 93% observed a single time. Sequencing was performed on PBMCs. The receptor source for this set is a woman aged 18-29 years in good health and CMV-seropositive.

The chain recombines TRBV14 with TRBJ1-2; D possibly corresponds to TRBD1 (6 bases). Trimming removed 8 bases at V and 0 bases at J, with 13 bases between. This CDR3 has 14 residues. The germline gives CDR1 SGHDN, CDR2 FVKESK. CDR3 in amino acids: CASPVGTTNYGYTF. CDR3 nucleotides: TGTGCCAGCCCAGTGGGGACAACTAACTATGGCTACACCTTC.

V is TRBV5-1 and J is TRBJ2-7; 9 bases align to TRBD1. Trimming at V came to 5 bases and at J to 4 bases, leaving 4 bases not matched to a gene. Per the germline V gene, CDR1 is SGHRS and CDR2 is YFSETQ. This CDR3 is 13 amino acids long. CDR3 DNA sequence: TGCGCCAGCAGTACAGGGGGCGAATACGAGCAGTACTTC. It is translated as CASSTGGEYEQYF.

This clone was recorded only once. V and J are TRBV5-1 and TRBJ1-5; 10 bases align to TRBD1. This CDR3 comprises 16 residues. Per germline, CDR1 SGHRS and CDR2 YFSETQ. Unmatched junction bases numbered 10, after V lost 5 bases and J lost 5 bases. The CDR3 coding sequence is TGCGCCAGCAGTCCGGGGACAGGGGCACCGGATCAGCCCCAGCATTTT. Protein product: CASSPGTGAPDQPQHF.

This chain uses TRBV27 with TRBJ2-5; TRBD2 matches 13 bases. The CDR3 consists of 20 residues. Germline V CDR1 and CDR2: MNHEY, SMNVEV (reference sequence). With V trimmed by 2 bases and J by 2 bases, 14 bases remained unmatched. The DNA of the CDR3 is TGTGCCAGCAGTTTAATCCACCGGACTAGCGGGGGAATGAAACAAGAGACCCAGTACTTC. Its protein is CASSLIHRTSGGMKQETQYF.

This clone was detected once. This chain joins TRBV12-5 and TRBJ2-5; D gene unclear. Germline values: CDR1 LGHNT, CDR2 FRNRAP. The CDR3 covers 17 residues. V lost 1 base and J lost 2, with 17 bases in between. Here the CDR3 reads CASGLAEKVPRQETQYF. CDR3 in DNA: TGTGCTAGTGGTTTGGCAGAGAAAGTACCGAGGCAAGAGACCCAGTACTTC.

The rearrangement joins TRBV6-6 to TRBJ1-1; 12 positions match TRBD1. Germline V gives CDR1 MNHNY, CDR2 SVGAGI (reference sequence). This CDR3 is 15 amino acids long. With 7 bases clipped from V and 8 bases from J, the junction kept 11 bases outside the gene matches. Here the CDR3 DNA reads TGTGCCAGCAACCACTTGGGACAGGGGGCGACGGAAGCTTTCTTT. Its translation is CASNHLGQGATEAFF.

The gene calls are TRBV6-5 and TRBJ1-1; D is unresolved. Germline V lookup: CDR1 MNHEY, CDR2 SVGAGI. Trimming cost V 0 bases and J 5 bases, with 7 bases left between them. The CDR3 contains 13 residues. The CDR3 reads CASSYSRGTEAFF. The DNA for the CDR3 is TGTGCCAGCAGTTACTCGCGGGGTACTGAAGCTTTCTTT.

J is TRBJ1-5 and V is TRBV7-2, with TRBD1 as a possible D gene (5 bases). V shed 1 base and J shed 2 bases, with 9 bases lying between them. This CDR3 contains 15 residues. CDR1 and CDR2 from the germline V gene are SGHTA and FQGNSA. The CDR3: CASSLGGVGNQPQHF. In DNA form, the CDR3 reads TGTGCCAGCAGCTTAGGGGGGGTGGGCAATCAGCCCCAGCATTTT.

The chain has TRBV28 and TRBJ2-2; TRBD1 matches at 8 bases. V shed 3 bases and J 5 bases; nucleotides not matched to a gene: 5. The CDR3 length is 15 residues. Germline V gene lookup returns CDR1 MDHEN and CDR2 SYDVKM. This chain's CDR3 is CASSFQGARTGELFF. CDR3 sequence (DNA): TGTGCCAGCAGTTTCCAGGGGGCTAGGACCGGGGAGCTGTTTTTT.

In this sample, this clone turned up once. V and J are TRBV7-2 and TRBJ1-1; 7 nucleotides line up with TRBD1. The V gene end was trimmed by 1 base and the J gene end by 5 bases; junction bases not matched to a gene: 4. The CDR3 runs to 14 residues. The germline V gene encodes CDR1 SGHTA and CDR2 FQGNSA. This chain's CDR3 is CASSLERGRTEAFF. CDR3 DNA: TGTGCCAGCAGCTTAGAAAGGGGGCGGACTGAAGCTTTCTTT.

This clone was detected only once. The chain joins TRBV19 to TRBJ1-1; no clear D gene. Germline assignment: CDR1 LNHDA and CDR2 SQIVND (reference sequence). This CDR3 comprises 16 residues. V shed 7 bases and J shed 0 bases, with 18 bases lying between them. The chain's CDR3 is CASKRVVSGMNTEAFF. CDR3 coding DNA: TGTGCCAGTAAGAGGGTGGTGAGCGGAATGAACACTGAAGCTTTCTTT.

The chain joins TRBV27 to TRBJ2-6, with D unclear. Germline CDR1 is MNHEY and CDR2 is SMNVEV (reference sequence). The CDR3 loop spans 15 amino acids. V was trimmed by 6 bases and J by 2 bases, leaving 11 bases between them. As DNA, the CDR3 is TGTGCCAGCAGGTCAAACCCGGCTGGGGCCAACGTCCTGACTTTC. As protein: CASRSNPAGANVLTF.

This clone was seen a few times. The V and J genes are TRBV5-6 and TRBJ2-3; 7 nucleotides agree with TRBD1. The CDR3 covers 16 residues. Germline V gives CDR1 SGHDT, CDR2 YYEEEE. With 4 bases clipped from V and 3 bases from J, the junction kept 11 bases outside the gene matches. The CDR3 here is CASSMIGTELTDTQYF. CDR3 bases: TGTGCCAGCAGCATGATCGGGACAGAGCTAACAGATACGCAGTATTTT.